These 12 T cell receptor beta chains were sequenced from one sample in a study of T cell responses to AZD1222 COVID-19 vaccine. The data were produced by immunoSEQ multiplex PCR, yet TCRdb's version contains in-frame clones alone and is incomplete. The sample shows under 150,000 clones, about 90% of them seen only once. This sample comprised peripheral blood, obtained 28 days after the second AZD1222 dose. The receptors originated from an adult who received the AZD1222 COVID-19 vaccine.

This clone came up many times. The chain employs TRBV11-1 and TRBJ2-3; TRBD1 aligns across 10 bases. There are 16 residues in the CDR3. Per germline, CDR1 SGHAT and CDR2 FQDESV (reference sequence). The J segment lost 4 bases and the V segment lost 2 bases, leaving 6 bases of the junction unmatched. This chain's CDR3 is CASSLSGTGVPDTQYF. In DNA, the CDR3 is TGTGCCAGCAGCTTATCCGGGACAGGGGTGCCAGATACGCAGTATTTT.

V usage is TRBV7-6 and J usage is TRBJ1-6, with D perhaps TRBD1 (5 bases). This CDR3 is 17 amino acids long. V was cut by 5 bases and J by 7 bases, with 21 bases left in between. Germline CDR1 SGHVS, CDR2 FNYEAQ. CDR3 nucleotide sequence: TGTGCCAGCAGCACCACTCCGAAGGGGAGTCGGAATTCACCCCTCCACTTT. Its protein product is CASSTTPKGSRNSPLHF.

This sequence joins TRBV6-5 and TRBJ1-1; D is uncertain. Trimming took off 7 bases at V and 3 bases at J, with 12 bases between the two ends. The CDR3 length is 13 residues. CDR1 is MNHEY, CDR2 SVGAGI, per germline. CDR3 residues: CASTPYPDTEAFF. The CDR3 DNA sequence: TGTGCCAGCACTCCTTACCCGGACACTGAAGCTTTCTTT.

The chain uses TRBV18 and TRBJ1-2; D is undetermined. V was cut by 3 bases and J by 2 bases, with 13 bases left in between. This CDR3 is 15 amino acids long. CDR1 and CDR2 (germline): KGHSH, LQKENI. In nucleotides, the CDR3 is TGTGCCAGCTCACCCTCCTCCGGGATGAACTATGGCTACACCTTC. Translating it yields CASSPSSGMNYGYTF. The whole variable domain, remainder taken from reference TRBV18 and TRBJ1-2, is NAGVMQNPRHLVRRRGQEARLRCSPMKGHSHVYWYRQLPEEGLKFMVYLQKENIIDESGMPKERFSAEFPKEGPSILRIQQVVRGDSAAYFCASSPSSGMNYGYTFGSGTRLTVV.

The chain employs TRBV6-5 and TRBJ1-2; no reliable D call. Trimming left V 0 bases short and J 5 bases short, with 7 bases between. The CDR3 spans 13 residues. Germline CDR1 is MNHEY and CDR2 is SVGAGI. CDR3 residues: CASSYSGIYGYTF. CDR3 bases: TGTGCCAGCAGTTACTCGGGGATATATGGCTACACCTTC.

The chain recombines TRBV2 with TRBJ1-1; D not resolved. Trimming cost V 8 bases and J 1 base, with 8 bases left between them. CDR3 length: 12 residues. Germline-derived CDR1 and CDR2 are SNHLY and FYNNEI. CDR3 sequence (DNA): TGTGCCAGCTTCCTCGGGAACACTGAAGCTTTCTTT. Translating it yields CASFLGNTEAFF.

J is TRBJ1-6 and V is TRBV28; 10 bases align to TRBD1. With V trimmed by 2 bases and J by 14 bases, 6 bases remained unmatched. The germline V gene encodes CDR1 MDHEN and CDR2 SYDVKM. The CDR3 is 14 amino acids. CDR3 coding DNA: TGTGCCAGCAGTTTACCCGGACAGGGGGTAACCCTCCACTTT. It is translated as CASSLPGQGVTLHF.

The chain joins TRBV7-9 to TRBJ2-1; 9 nucleotides align to TRBD2. The length of the CDR3 is 15 residues. The V and J ends lost 6 bases and 6 bases, in that order; junction bases with no gene match: 9. Germline V gene lookup returns CDR1 SEHNR and CDR2 FQNEAQ (reference sequence). The CDR3, as DNA: TGTGCCAGCAGTTTCATGACTAGCGGTCTCAATGAGCAGTTCTTC. Amino acids: CASSFMTSGLNEQFF. Full variable domain (outside the CDR3, taken from reference TRBV7-9 and TRBJ2-1): DTGVSQNPRHKITKRGQNVTFRCDPISEHNRLYWYRQTLGQGPEFLTYFQNEAQLEKSRLLSDRFSAERPKGSFSTLEIQRTEQGDSAMYLCASSFMTSGLNEQFFGPGTRLTVL.

CDR3 bases: TGTGCCAGCAGCTTCATAGCCGGGGGGGGGCCCACAGATACGCAGTATTTT. It specifies CASSFIAGGGPTDTQYF. The rearrangement uses TRBV7-2 and TRBJ2-3, with TRBD2 identical over 8 bases. The CDR3 extends over 17 amino acids. Germline CDR1 is SGHTA and CDR2 is FQGNSA. V gave up 3 bases and J gave up 2 bases; unmatched junction bases: 10.

The chain couples TRBV18 to TRBJ1-1; tentatively, D is TRBD1 (5 bases). This CDR3 region has 17 residues. In germline, CDR1 is KGHSH, CDR2 LQKENI. The V end lost 3 bases, the J end lost 2 bases, and 19 bases lay between the germline ends. The DNA of the CDR3 is TGTGCCAGCTCACCCCTGCCCTGGACGGGGGGAAACACTGAAGCTTTCTTT. Translation gives CASSPLPWTGGNTEAFF.

The V call is TRBV5-5, the J call TRBJ2-1, with 14 bases fitting TRBD2. CDR1 is SGHKS and CDR2 is YYEKEE in the germline V gene (reference sequence). This CDR3 has 18 residues. J lost 5 bases, V lost 2 bases, and 9 bases had no gene match. The CDR3 spells CASSLGLAGGPSNNEQFF. As DNA, the CDR3 is TGTGCCAGCAGCTTAGGACTAGCGGGGGGTCCATCCAACAATGAGCAGTTCTTC. The full variable domain, in which reference TRBV5-5 and TRBJ2-1 provide the parts outside the CDR3, is DAGVTQSPTHLIKTRGQQVTLRCSPISGHKSVSWYQQVLGQGPQFIFQYYEKEERGRGNFPDRFSARQFPNYSSELNVNALLLGDSALYLCASSLGLAGGPSNNEQFFGPGTRLTVL.

The V call is TRBV7-9, the J call TRBJ2-4, with 8 bases identical to TRBD1. V dropped 5 bases and J dropped 6; count of bases not matched to a gene: 15. CDR1 is SEHNR and CDR2 is FQNEAQ in the germline V gene (reference sequence). This CDR3 contains 17 residues. CDR3 coding DNA: TGTGCCAGCAGCCCGAACATACAGGGGGGAGGTCGAAACATTCAGTACTTC. Residues: CASSPNIQGGGRNIQYF. The whole variable domain, remainder taken from reference TRBV7-9 and TRBJ2-4, is DTGVSQNPRHKITKRGQNVTFRCDPISEHNRLYWYRQTLGQGPEFLTYFQNEAQLEKSRLLSDRFSAERPKGSFSTLEIQRTEQGDSAMYLCASSPNIQGGGRNIQYFGAGTRLSVL.